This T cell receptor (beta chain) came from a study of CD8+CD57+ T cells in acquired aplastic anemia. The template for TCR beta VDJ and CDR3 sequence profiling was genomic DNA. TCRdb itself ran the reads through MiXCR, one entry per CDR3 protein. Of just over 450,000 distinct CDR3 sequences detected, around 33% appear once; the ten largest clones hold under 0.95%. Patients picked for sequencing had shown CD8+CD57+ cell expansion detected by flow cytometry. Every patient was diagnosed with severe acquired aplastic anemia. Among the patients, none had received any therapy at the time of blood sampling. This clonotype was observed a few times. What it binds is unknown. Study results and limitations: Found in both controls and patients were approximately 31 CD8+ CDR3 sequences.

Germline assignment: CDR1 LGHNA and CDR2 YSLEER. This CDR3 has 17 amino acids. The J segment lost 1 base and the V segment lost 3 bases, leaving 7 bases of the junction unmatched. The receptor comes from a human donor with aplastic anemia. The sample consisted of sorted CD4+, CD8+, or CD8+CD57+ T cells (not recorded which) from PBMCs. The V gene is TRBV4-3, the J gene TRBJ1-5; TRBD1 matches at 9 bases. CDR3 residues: CASSQGQGWVSNQPQHF. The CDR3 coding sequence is TGCGCCAGCAGCCAGGGACAGGGTTGGGTCAGCAATCAGCCCCAGCATTTT.